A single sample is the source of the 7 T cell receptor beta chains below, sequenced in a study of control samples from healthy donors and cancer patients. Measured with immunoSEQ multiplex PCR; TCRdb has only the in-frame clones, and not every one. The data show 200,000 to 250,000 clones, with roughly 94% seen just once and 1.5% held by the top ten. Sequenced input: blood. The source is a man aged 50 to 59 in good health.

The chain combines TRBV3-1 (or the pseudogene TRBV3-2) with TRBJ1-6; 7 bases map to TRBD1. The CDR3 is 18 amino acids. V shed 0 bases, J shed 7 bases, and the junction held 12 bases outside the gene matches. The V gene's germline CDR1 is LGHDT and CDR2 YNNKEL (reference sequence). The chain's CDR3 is CASSQEPQARRGNSPLHF. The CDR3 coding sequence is TGTGCCAGCAGCCAAGAGCCCCAGGCCCGCAGGGGGAATTCACCCCTCCACTTT.

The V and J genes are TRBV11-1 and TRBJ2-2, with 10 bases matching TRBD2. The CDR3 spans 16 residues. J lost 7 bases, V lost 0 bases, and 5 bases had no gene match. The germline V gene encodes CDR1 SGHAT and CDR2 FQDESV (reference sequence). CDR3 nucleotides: TGTGCCAGCAGCTTAGCAGCGGGGGGGCCGATCGGGGAGCTGTTTTTT. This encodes CASSLAAGGPIGELFF.

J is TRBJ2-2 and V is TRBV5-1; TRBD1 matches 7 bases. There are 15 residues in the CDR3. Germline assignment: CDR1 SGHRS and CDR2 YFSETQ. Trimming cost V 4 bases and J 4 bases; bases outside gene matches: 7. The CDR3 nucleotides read TGCGCCAGCAGCCGTGACAGGGTGAGCACCGGGGAGCTGTTTTTT. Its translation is CASSRDRVSTGELFF.

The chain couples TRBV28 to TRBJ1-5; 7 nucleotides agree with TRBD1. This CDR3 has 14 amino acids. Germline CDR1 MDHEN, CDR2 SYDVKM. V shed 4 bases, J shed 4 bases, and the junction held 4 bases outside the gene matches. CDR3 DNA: TGTGCCAGCAGTTCCCCACAGGGGAATCAGCCCCAGCATTTT. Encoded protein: CASSSPQGNQPQHF.

The CDR3 here is CASSVSVEQFF. CDR3 DNA: TGCGCCAGCAGCGTCTCAGTTGAGCAGTTCTTC. The genes are TRBV5-1 and TRBJ2-1; D gene uncertain. The CDR3 spans 11 residues. Germline loops: CDR1 SGHRS, CDR2 YFSETQ. The V gene lost 4 bases and the J gene lost 9 bases, with 8 bases spanning the gap.

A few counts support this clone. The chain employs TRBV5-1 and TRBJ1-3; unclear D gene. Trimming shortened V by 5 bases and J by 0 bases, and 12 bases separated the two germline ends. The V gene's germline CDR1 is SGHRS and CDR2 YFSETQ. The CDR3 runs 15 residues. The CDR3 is CASRKDGFSGNTIYF. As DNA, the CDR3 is TGCGCCAGCAGAAAGGACGGATTCTCTGGAAACACCATATATTTT.

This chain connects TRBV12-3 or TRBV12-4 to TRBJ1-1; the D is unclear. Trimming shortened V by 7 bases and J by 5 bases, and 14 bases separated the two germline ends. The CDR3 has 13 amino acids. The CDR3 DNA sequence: TGTGCCAGCACCGTCACGGTCGGGACTGAAGCTTTCTTT. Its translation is CASTVTVGTEAFF.